This T cell receptor (beta chain) is from a study of blood T cells in healthy people across ages. Peripheral blood samples of roughly 10 milliliters were drawn from each donor. With a J-beta primer mix and a sample-barcoded 5' primer, a second PCR ran about 7 to 12 cycles. One entry per CDR3 protein results from TCRdb running MiXCR on the 5' RACE reads. The table lists some 1 million distinct CDR3 sequences, 40% to 50% of them singletons. This CDR3 region has 13 residues. The ends were cut back, 0 bases at V and 7 bases at J, with 7 bases in the middle. Germline CDR1 is LNHNV and CDR2 is YYDKDF (reference sequence).

The clonotype comes from a woman aged 55-75 years in good health. Sequencing input: blood. The rearrangement links TRBV15 to TRBJ2-1; D remains unclear. The CDR3: CATSREGINEQFF. DNA of the CDR3: TGTGCCACCAGCAGAGAGGGAATAAATGAGCAGTTCTTC.